This T cell receptor (beta chain) was sequenced for a study of long-term antiretroviral therapy in people with HIV. On the study more broadly: Initial samples were collected about a decade before the 2015 immediate-ART recommendation. Findings and caveats of the study: The clones with expansion before ART were dominant in the repertoire at all time points. Diversity went up after ART and still fell short of transplant donor controls.

PBMC samples from each donor numbered at least one pre-ART and at least two post-ART. Germline V CDR1 and CDR2: GTSNPN, SVGIG (reference sequence). This CDR3 spans 14 amino acids. V lost 4 bases, J lost 3 bases, and 13 bases lay in between. Comment on this clone: The antigen is not known.

The assay used was immunoSEQ (version v3.0), run at survey level. Measured with immunoSEQ multiplex PCR; TCRdb has only the in-frame clones, and not every one. Here the sample spans around 30,000 clones, roughly 87% being singletons. The starting material was unsorted PBMCs, obtained 1.1 years after starting antiretroviral therapy. The J gene is TRBJ1-5, the V gene TRBV30, with D unresolved. This TCR came from a man younger than 35 with HIV. The CDR3 nucleotides read TGTGCCTGGAATACTGAAGTCTTCAATCAGCCCCAGCATTTT. Residues: CAWNTEVFNQPQHF.